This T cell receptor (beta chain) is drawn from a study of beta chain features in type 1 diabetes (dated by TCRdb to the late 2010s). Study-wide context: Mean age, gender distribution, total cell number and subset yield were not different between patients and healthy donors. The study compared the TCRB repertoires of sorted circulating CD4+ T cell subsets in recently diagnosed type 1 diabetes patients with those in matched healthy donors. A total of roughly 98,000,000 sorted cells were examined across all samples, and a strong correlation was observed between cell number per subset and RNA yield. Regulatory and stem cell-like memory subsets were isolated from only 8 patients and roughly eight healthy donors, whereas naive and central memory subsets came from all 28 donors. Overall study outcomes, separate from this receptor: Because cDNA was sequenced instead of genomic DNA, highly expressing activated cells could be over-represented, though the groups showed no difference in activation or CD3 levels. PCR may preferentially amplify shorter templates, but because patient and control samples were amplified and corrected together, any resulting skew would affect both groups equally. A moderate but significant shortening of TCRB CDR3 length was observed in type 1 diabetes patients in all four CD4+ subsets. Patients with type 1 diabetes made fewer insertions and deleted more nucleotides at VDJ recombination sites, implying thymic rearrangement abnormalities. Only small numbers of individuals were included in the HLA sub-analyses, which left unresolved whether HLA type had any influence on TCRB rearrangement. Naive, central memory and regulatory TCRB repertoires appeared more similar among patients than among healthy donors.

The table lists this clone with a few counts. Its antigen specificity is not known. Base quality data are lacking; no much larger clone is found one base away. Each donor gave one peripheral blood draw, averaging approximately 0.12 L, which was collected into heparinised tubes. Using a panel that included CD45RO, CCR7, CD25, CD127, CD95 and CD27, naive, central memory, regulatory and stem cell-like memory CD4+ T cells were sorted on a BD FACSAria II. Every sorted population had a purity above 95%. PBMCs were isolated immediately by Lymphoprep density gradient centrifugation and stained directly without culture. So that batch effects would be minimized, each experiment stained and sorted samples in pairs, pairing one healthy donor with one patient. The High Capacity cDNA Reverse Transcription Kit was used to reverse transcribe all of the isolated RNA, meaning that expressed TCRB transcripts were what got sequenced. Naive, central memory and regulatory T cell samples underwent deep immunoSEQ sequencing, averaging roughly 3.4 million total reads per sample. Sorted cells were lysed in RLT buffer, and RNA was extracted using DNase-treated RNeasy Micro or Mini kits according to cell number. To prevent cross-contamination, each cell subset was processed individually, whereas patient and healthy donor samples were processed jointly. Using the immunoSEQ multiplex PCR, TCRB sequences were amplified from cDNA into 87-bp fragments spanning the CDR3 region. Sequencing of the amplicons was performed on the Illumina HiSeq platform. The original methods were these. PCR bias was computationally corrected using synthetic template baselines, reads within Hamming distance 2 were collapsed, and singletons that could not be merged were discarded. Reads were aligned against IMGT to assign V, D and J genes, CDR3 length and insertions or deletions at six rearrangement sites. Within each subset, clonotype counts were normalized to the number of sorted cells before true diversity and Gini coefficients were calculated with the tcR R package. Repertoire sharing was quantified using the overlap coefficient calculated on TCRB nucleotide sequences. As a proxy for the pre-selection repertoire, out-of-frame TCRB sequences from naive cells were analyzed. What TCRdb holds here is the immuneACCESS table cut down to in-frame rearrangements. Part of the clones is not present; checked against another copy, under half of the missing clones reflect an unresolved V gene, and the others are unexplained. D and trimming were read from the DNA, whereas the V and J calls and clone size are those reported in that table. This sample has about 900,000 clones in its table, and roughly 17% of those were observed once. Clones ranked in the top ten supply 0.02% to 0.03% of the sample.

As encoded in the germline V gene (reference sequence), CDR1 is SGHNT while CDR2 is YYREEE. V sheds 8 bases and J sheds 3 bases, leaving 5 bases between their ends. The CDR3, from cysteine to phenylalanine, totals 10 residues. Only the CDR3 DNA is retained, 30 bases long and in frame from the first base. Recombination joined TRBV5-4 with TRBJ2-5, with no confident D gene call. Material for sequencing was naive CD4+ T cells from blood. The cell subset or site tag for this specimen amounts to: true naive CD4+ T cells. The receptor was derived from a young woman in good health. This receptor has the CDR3 CARSEETQYF. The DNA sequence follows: TGTGCCAGGTCAGAAGAGACCCAGTACTTC.